The sequence of this T cell receptor (beta chain) was determined in a study of blood T cell repertoires in COVID-19. Study-wide background: From the United States, Italy and Spain came samples of acute and convalescent COVID-19. PBMCs, B-cell-depleted T cells, or T cells provided the cDNA or gDNA that made up the material.

In the original processing: Amplification of reference gene primers provided the estimated nucleated cell counts. The repertoire was sequenced with immunoSEQ multiplex PCR; TCRdb's copy has only in-frame clones and lacks some. The DNA was the basis for D and trimming; V, J and clone size are from that table. Of roughly 230,000 clones listed, around 90% were seen once; the top ten hold about 0.64%. This clone has more than one count but fewer than ten. V lost 6 bases to trimming and J lost 4 bases, with 7 bases between them. There are 11 residues in the CDR3. Germline V gives CDR1 SQVTM, CDR2 ANQGSEA. What was sequenced was peripheral blood. The clonotype was recovered from a human donor in a cohort sampled during active COVID-19. V usage is TRBV29-1 and J usage is TRBJ2-1; D not certain. The CDR3 here is CSVTIYNEQFF. The DNA of the CDR3 is TGCAGCGTGACAATATACAATGAGCAGTTCTTC.